Below, 10 T cell receptor beta chains from the same sample are listed, as sequenced in a study of T cell responses to AZD1222 COVID-19 vaccine. Generated by immunoSEQ multiplex PCR, the TCRdb table keeps only in-frame clones and is missing some. The sample shows about 84,000 clones, more than 70% of them seen only once. The sequenced sample was peripheral blood, obtained 28 days after the second AZD1222 dose. The receptors stem from an adult who received the AZD1222 COVID-19 vaccine.

The rearrangement joins TRBV27 to TRBJ2-2, with TRBD2 matching 9 bases. The germline V gene has CDR1 MNHEY and CDR2 SMNVEV (reference sequence). CDR3 length: 20 amino acids. V gave up 2 bases and J gave up 7 bases; unmatched junction bases: 20. The CDR3 sequence: CASSLPPPISGRKSIGELFF. DNA of the CDR3: TGTGCCAGCAGTTTACCGCCCCCCATTAGCGGGAGAAAGTCGATCGGGGAGCTGTTTTTT.

This chain's CDR3 is CAWSDDRGNTEAFF. The CDR3 DNA follows: TGTGCCTGGAGTGATGACAGGGGGAACACTGAAGCTTTCTTT. J is TRBJ1-1 and V is TRBV30, with 8 bases aligning to TRBD1. CDR3 length equals 14 residues. CDR1 is GTSNPN and CDR2 is SVGIG in the germline V gene (reference sequence). The junction had 2 bases not matched to a gene; V was cut back by 1 base and J by 1 base.

The chain is built from TRBV12-3 or TRBV12-4 and TRBJ2-5; D unclear. The CDR3 consists of 13 residues. V lost 1 base and J 5 bases, leaving 8 bases between the germline ends. The CDR3 here is CASSLGRTETQYF. CDR3 nucleotides: TGTGCCAGCAGTTTAGGCAGGACGGAGACCCAGTACTTC.

This clone occurred once. The DNA for the CDR3 is TGTGCCAGCAGTTTGGGCGGGAGGACAGATACGCAGTATTTT. Translation gives CASSLGGRTDTQYF. The chain carries TRBV28 and TRBJ2-3; 8 bases align to TRBD2. Looked up from germline, CDR1 is MDHEN and CDR2 is SYDVKM. The CDR3 loop spans 14 amino acids. The ends lost 3 bases at V and 3 bases at J; junction bases unmatched: 2.

The J gene is TRBJ2-5, the V gene TRBV28; possibly TRBD1 or TRBD2 for D (5 bases each). V lost 3 bases to trimming and J lost 9 bases, with 17 bases between them. This CDR3 is built from 14 residues. In germline, CDR1 is MDHEN, CDR2 SYDVKM. The CDR3 nucleotides are TGTGCCAGCAGTTTCGGGACCGCCCAAGTGCCCCAGTACTTC. Its protein product is CASSFGTAQVPQYF.

This chain connects TRBV5-4 to TRBJ2-2; D is possibly TRBD2 (7 bases). The germline V gene encodes CDR1 SGHNT and CDR2 YYREEE (reference sequence). Trimming removed 1 base at V and 5 bases at J, with 15 bases between. The CDR3 length is 16 residues. The CDR3 is CASSLSRGAETGELFF. CDR3 nucleotide sequence: TGTGCCAGCAGCTTGTCACGGGGGGCAGAGACCGGGGAGCTGTTTTTT.

DNA of the CDR3: TGTGCCAGCTTAGGAGTCCCCGGTGGCACAGATACGCAGTATTTT. Translation: CASLGVPGGTDTQYF. The chain is built from TRBV18 and TRBJ2-3; D is undetermined. V lost 7 bases, J lost 1 base, and 15 bases lay in between. CDR3 length equals 15 residues. The germline V gene encodes CDR1 KGHSH and CDR2 LQKENI.

The chain combines TRBV3-1 (or the pseudogene TRBV3-2) with TRBJ1-3, with D possibly matching TRBD1 (6 bases). This CDR3 region has 15 residues. V lost 4 bases and J 5 bases, leaving 15 bases between the germline ends. Germline loops: CDR1 LGHDT, CDR2 YNNKEL (reference sequence). For the CDR3, the DNA is TGTGCCAGCAGCCCCCCCGGGCAGGGGAGAAACACCATATATTTT. It is translated as CASSPPGQGRNTIYF.

The rearrangement links TRBV27 to TRBJ1-2; D not resolved. The CDR3 spans 13 residues. V lost 3 bases, J lost 6 bases, and 11 bases lay in between. The germline V gene has CDR1 MNHEY and CDR2 SMNVEV (reference sequence). CDR3: CASSFRGGHGYTF. CDR3 sequence (DNA): TGTGCCAGCAGTTTCCGGGGAGGTCATGGCTACACCTTC.

In this sample, this clone turned up a few times. The V gene is TRBV7-9, the J gene TRBJ2-4, with TRBD1 matching 9 bases. Losses at the gene ends were 4 bases for V and 0 bases for J; bases not matched to a gene: 7. There are 17 residues in the CDR3. The germline V gene has CDR1 SEHNR and CDR2 FQNEAQ (reference sequence). The CDR3 loop is CASSSRDRGVAKNIQYF. The CDR3 nucleotides read TGTGCCAGCAGCTCACGAGACAGGGGGGTAGCCAAAAACATTCAGTACTTC. Supplemented by reference TRBV7-9 and TRBJ2-4, the full variable domain reads DTGVSQNPRHKITKRGQNVTFRCDPISEHNRLYWYRQTLGQGPEFLTYFQNEAQLEKSRLLSDRFSAERPKGSFSTLEIQRTEQGDSAMYLCASSSRDRGVAKNIQYFGAGTRLSVL.